Listed here are 22 T cell receptor beta chains from one sample, sequenced in a study of PD-1 blockade in mismatch repair-deficient tumors. Here immunoSEQ multiplex PCR was the method, and the copy in TCRdb shows in-frame clones only, minus some. The repertoire holds about 22,000 clones, with roughly 86% as singletons. The specimen was peripheral blood, collected 2 weeks after starting pembrolizumab. Receptors originate from an adult with mismatch repair-deficient cancer.

This chain uses TRBV11-2 with TRBJ1-3, with TRBD1 as a possible D gene (5 bases). Germline loops: CDR1 SGHAT, CDR2 FQNNGV. V lost 2 bases and J 3 bases, leaving 11 bases between the germline ends. The length of the CDR3 is 15 residues. CDR3 region: CASSLHQGIGNTIYF. The CDR3 bases are TGTGCCAGCAGCTTACACCAGGGCATTGGAAACACCATATATTTT.

J is TRBJ2-3 and V is TRBV28; the D is unclear. The CDR3 has 17 amino acids. V was trimmed by 4 bases and J by 0 bases, leaving 17 bases between them. From germline, CDR1 is MDHEN and CDR2 SYDVKM. The CDR3 sequence: CASSSTLLTGSTDTQYF. CDR3 bases: TGTGCCAGCAGTTCTACCCTACTAACCGGCAGCACAGATACGCAGTATTTT.

CDR3 sequence reads: CASSEWDVSQETQYF. The CDR3 DNA follows: TGTGCCAGCAGTGAATGGGACGTAAGCCAAGAGACCCAGTACTTC. The V and J genes are TRBV25-1 and TRBJ2-5; D assignment may be TRBD1 or TRBD2 (5 bases each). Between the trimmed V and J ends, which lost 1 base and 1 base, there was a span of 10 bases. CDR1 is MGHDK, CDR2 SYGVNS, per germline. CDR3 size: 15 residues.

The J gene is TRBJ1-2, the V gene TRBV19, with D tentatively TRBD1 (5 bases). Germline V gives CDR1 LNHDA, CDR2 SQIVND (reference sequence). The CDR3 runs 13 residues. V lost 5 bases, J lost 8 bases, and 15 bases lay in between. This CDR3 is CASSRDGLGGYTF. The DNA for the CDR3 is TGTGCCAGTAGTCGGGACGGTTTGGGGGGCTACACCTTC.

J is TRBJ1-1 and V is TRBV6-9; 9 bases line up with TRBD1. J was trimmed by 10 bases and V by 3 bases; bases with no gene match: 6. The CDR3 totals 13 residues. CDR1 MNHGY and CDR2 SVAAGI come from the germline V gene. This CDR3 is CASSYSPDRGAFF. CDR3 coding DNA: TGTGCCAGCAGTTACTCCCCGGACAGGGGAGCTTTCTTT.

This clone was seen only once. The chain carries TRBV28 and TRBJ2-2; tentatively, D is TRBD1 (5 bases). Germline V gives CDR1 MDHEN, CDR2 SYDVKM. There are 14 residues in the CDR3. Trimming took off 5 bases at V and 7 bases at J, with 14 bases between the two ends. The CDR3 DNA sequence: TGTGCCAGCAGTCCGTCTAGGCAGGGCGGGGAGCTGTTTTTT. Its protein product is CASSPSRQGGELFF.

This chain connects TRBV6-1 to TRBJ2-2; 9 positions match TRBD1. The germline CDR1 and CDR2 sequences are MNHNS and SASEGT. V shed 4 bases, J shed 16 bases, and the junction held 10 bases outside the gene matches. This CDR3 is 13 amino acids long. The CDR3 loop reads CASSANRGRQEFF. The CDR3 DNA is TGTGCCAGCAGTGCGAACAGGGGGCGACAGGAGTTTTTT.

V gene TRBV13 combines with J gene TRBJ2-5; D may correspond to TRBD1 or TRBD2 (6 bases each). Germline V lookup: CDR1 PRHDT, CDR2 FYEKMQ (reference sequence). V shed 4 bases and J shed 5 bases, with 11 bases lying between them. The CDR3 length is 13 residues. This chain's CDR3 is CASSSRGGETQYF. In nucleotides, the CDR3 is TGTGCCAGCAGCTCCAGGGGAGGTGAGACCCAGTACTTC.

V and J are TRBV5-1 and TRBJ1-4; maybe TRBD1 (5 bases). V was pared by 4 bases and J by 4 bases, with 17 bases between. This CDR3 comprises 16 residues. Germline V gene data show CDR1 as SGHRS and CDR2 as YFSETQ. The CDR3 DNA reads as TGCGCCAGCAGCAAATATCCGGGACTGAATAATGAAAAACTGTTTTTT. Translated, it gives CASSKYPGLNNEKLFF.

The V and J genes are TRBV5-1 and TRBJ1-1; no clear D gene. The ends were cut back, 3 bases at V and 4 bases at J, with 22 bases in the middle. Germline V lookup: CDR1 SGHRS, CDR2 YFSETQ. This CDR3 is 17 amino acids long. The CDR3 protein is CASSWEERFLVATEAFF. The DNA of the CDR3 is TGCGCCAGCAGCTGGGAAGAACGGTTTCTAGTCGCCACTGAAGCTTTCTTT.

This clone came up once. The rearrangement uses TRBV4-1 and TRBJ2-7; possible D gene TRBD2, 6 bases. The CDR3 runs to 18 residues. The germline V gene has CDR1 MGHRA and CDR2 YSYEKL. With 0 bases removed from V and 2 bases from J, the gap between germline ends came to 20 bases. The CDR3 spells CASSQDRPTGTSPYEQYF. For the CDR3, the DNA is TGCGCCAGCAGCCAAGATAGGCCTACCGGGACTTCACCCTACGAGCAGTACTTC.

This clone is a singleton in its sample. The chain employs TRBV7-9 and TRBJ2-2, with TRBD2 identical over 8 bases. This CDR3 is built from 16 residues. The V gene end was trimmed by 0 bases and the J gene end by 3 bases; junction bases not matched to a gene: 3. CDR1 is SEHNR and CDR2 is FQNEAQ in the germline V gene (reference sequence). CDR3 DNA sequence: TGTGCCAGCAGCTTAGCGTCGGGAGGGTACACCGGGGAGCTGTTTTTT. This translates into CASSLASGGYTGELFF.

V and J are TRBV28 and TRBJ1-1; D is uncertain. The CDR3 consists of 12 residues. The V and J ends lost 5 bases and 6 bases respectively, with 10 bases between them. In germline, CDR1 is MDHEN, CDR2 SYDVKM. CDR3 residues: CASSPPGAEAFF. The CDR3 coding sequence is TGTGCCAGCAGTCCCCCTGGGGCTGAAGCTTTCTTT.

This chain uses TRBV5-4 with TRBJ2-2; 7 bases agree with TRBD1. V lost 2 bases to trimming and J lost 0 bases; unmatched junction nucleotides: 4. There are 16 residues in the CDR3. CDR1 is SGHNT and CDR2 is YYREEE in the germline V gene (reference sequence). The CDR3 protein is CASSFRTGTNTGELFF. For the CDR3, the DNA is TGTGCCAGCAGCTTCAGGACAGGAACGAACACCGGGGAGCTGTTTTTT.

The V and J genes are TRBV28 and TRBJ1-2; D not resolved. Deletions cut 5 bases from V and 0 bases from J, with 16 bases between. Germline CDR1 is MDHEN and CDR2 is SYDVKM. This CDR3 region has 16 residues. CDR3 DNA sequence: TGTGCCAGCAGTCCCTCCGGACGGGCAGCTAACTATGGCTACACCTTC. Its translation: CASSPSGRAANYGYTF.

J is TRBJ1-1 and V is TRBV5-1, with 7 bases aligning to TRBD1. V trimming: 3 bases; J trimming: 5 bases; junction bases outside the gene matches: 13. Germline loops: CDR1 SGHRS, CDR2 YFSETQ. The CDR3 has 16 amino acids. The CDR3 reads CASSSSTGKIRTEAFF. DNA of the CDR3: TGCGCCAGCAGCTCTTCGACAGGGAAGATTAGGACTGAAGCTTTCTTT.

This chain uses TRBV12-5 with TRBJ2-2, with TRBD2 matching over 12 bases. The germline V gene encodes CDR1 LGHNT and CDR2 FRNRAP. The CDR3 has 19 amino acids. Trimming cost V 0 bases and J 3 bases; bases outside gene matches: 8. This CDR3 is CASGLVHPSGRADTGELFF. The CDR3 nucleotides are TGTGCTAGTGGTTTGGTACATCCTAGCGGGAGGGCGGACACCGGGGAGCTGTTTTTT. Full variable domain (missing parts from reference TRBV12-5 and TRBJ2-2): DARVTQTPRHKVTEMGQEVTMRCQPILGHNTVFWYRQTMMQGLELLAYFRNRAPLDDSGMPKDRFSAEMPDATLATLKIQPSEPRDSAVYFCASGLVHPSGRADTGELFFGEGSRLTVL.

V is TRBV7-3 and J is TRBJ2-1; D is undetermined. The CDR3 runs 13 residues. Germline CDR1 reads SGHTA; CDR2 reads FQGTGA. The ends were cut back, 5 bases at V and 10 bases at J, with 15 bases in the middle. The CDR3 here is CASSPRGGREQFF. As DNA, the CDR3 is TGTGCCAGCAGCCCTCGAGGTGGCAGGGAGCAGTTCTTC.

This clone was counted between two and nine times. This chain links TRBV4-3 with TRBJ2-1, with 9 nucleotides matching TRBD2. The CDR3 consists of 17 residues. Germline loops: CDR1 LGHNA, CDR2 YSLEER. Trimming cost V 0 bases and J 3 bases; bases outside gene matches: 6. This CDR3 is CASSQDLAGSLYNEQFF. CDR3 nucleotide sequence: TGCGCCAGCAGCCAAGATCTAGCGGGAAGCCTCTACAATGAGCAGTTCTTC.

This sequence joins TRBV4-2 and TRBJ2-1; 7 nucleotides agree with TRBD2. There are 16 residues in the CDR3. Germline CDR1 LGHNA, CDR2 YNFKEQ. The ends lost 1 base at V and 7 bases at J; junction bases unmatched: 10. In nucleotides, the CDR3 is TGTGCCAGCAGCCAAGTCAGAGTAGCGGGCGAAAATGAGCAGTTCTTC. It specifies CASSQVRVAGENEQFF.

The table lists this clone with a count of one. The rearrangement links TRBV27 to TRBJ1-2; D gene ambiguous. Trimming removed 4 bases from V and 1 base from J, with 10 bases in between. Germline assignment: CDR1 MNHEY and CDR2 SMNVEV (reference sequence). The CDR3 extends over 14 amino acids. The CDR3, as DNA: TGTGCCAGCAGTTCTCTGGCAGATAACTATGGCTACACCTTC. It encodes CASSSLADNYGYTF.

J is TRBJ2-7 and V is TRBV7-6; a weak D match, TRBD1 (6 bases). V was cut by 5 bases and J by 7 bases, with 21 bases left in between. Germline CDR1 SGHVS, CDR2 FNYEAQ. The CDR3 totals 15 residues. CDR3 in amino acids: CASSTGQTSTEEQYF. In DNA, the CDR3 is TGTGCCAGCAGCACCGGACAGACATCTACGGAGGAGCAGTACTTC.